These T cell receptor beta chains were read from a single sample in a study of T-cell reconstitution after alpha-beta-depleted transplantation in children. Each CDR3 protein is one row after TCRdb ran MiXCR on the PCR reads. The profile shows about 19,000 distinct CDR3 sequences, approximately 12% of them singletons. The sample here was PBMCs, mostly from graft donor cells, taken 60 days after TCRalphabeta/CD19-depleted stem cell transplant. The receptors stem from a female patient between 2 and 15 years old who had a stem cell transplant for congenital amegakaryocytic thrombocytopenia, so the T cells may come from the graft donor. Each CDR3 is given with its conserved first and last residue. A D gene is named only where the DNA matches it firmly. For some rows the clone size is stated as once, few or many, or as a class when expanded; others skip it.

V gene	clone size	D gene	J gene	CDR3 DNA	CDR3 protein
TRBV5-1	many	TRBD2	TRBJ2-1	TGCGCCAGCAGCTTGGGAGGGACTACCTACAATGAGCAGTTCTTC	CASSLGGTTYNEQFF
TRBV20-1	few	-	TRBJ2-1	TGCAGTGCTAGAGCAGGGTTTAGGTCACAGAATGAGCAGTTCTTC	CSARAGFRSQNEQFF
TRBV28	many	-	TRBJ1-1	TGTGCCAGCAGTTTTGTACTGAACACTGAAGCTTTCTTT	CASSFVLNTEAFF
TRBV2	large	TRBD1	TRBJ2-2	TGTGCCAGCAGTGGCGGCAGGGGGCAGACCGGGGAGCTGTTTTTT	CASSGGRGQTGELFF
TRBV5-6	many	-	TRBJ2-5	TGTGCCAGCAGCCCAGGGAGAGACGAGACCCAGTACTTC	CASSPGRDETQYF
TRBV3-1	few	TRBD1	TRBJ2-7	TGTGCCAGCAGCCAGGGACAGCCCTACGAGCAGTACTTC	CASSQGQPYEQYF
TRBV3-1	-	-	TRBJ2-1	TGTGCCAGCAGCCAAGGTTTTAAAGGATACTACAATGAGCAGTTCTTC	CASSQGFKGYYNEQFF
TRBV28	-	TRBD2	TRBJ2-7	TGTGCCAGCAGTTTAGTCGCTAGCGGCTCCTCCTACGAGCAGTACTTC	CASSLVASGSSYEQYF
TRBV11-1	medium-sized	-	TRBJ2-1	TGTGCCAGCAGCTTAGTGGGGCGCCGCGGCTACAATGAGCAGTTCTTC	CASSLVGRRGYNEQFF
TRBV3-1	many	-	TRBJ2-2	TGTGCCAGCAGCCAAGCCGGGGAGCTGTTTTTT	CASSQAGELFF
TRBV11-2	many	-	TRBJ2-5	TGTGCCAGCAGTTCCGTGCGAGGATCGGGAGAGACCCAGTACTTC	CASSSVRGSGETQYF
TRBV6-5	many	-	TRBJ2-4	TGTGCCAGCAGTTACCGCGGGCAAGCCAAAAACATTCAGTACTTC	CASSYRGQAKNIQYF
TRBV5-1	many	-	TRBJ2-1	TGCGCCAGCAGCTTTTCGGGCCTTAGCTCCTACAATGAGCAGTTCTTC	CASSFSGLSSYNEQFF
TRBV20-1	many	TRBD2	TRBJ2-1	TGCAGTGCCAAATACGGGGCGGGGGACAATGAGCAGTTCTTC	CSAKYGAGDNEQFF
TRBV30	-	-	TRBJ1-2	TGTGCCTGGACCTCAGAGATTGGCTACACCTTC	CAWTSEIGYTF
TRBV24-1	many	-	TRBJ2-5	TGTGCCACCAGTGCATTCACACGACCCGGGACGGCAGAGACCCAGTACTTC	CATSAFTRPGTAETQYF
TRBV5-1	many	-	TRBJ2-4	TGCGCCAGCAGCTTAGGCATCCCAGGGGGAGGAGCCAAAAACATTCAGTACTTC	CASSLGIPGGGAKNIQYF
TRBV9	many	TRBD2	TRBJ2-2	TGTGCCAGCAGTAGACTAGCAGAAGTCACCGGGGAGCTGTTTTTT	CASSRLAEVTGELFF
TRBV6-4	once	-	TRBJ2-3	TGTGCCAGCAGTGACGCTGCGGGGGATACGCAGTATTTT	CASSDAAGDTQYF
TRBV5-1	many	-	TRBJ1-1	TGCGCCAGCAGCTTGCGACAGCAGAACACTGAAGCTTTCTTT	CASSLRQQNTEAFF
TRBV30	few	TRBD2	TRBJ2-5	TGTGCCTGGAGCGTCAACCGAGGGGGACTAGCGGGCACCGAGACCCAGTACTTC	CAWSVNRGGLAGTETQYF
TRBV5-1	many	-	TRBJ1-1	TGCGCCAGCAGCTTGTTGCCCCACCTCACGACAGCGAACACTGAAGCTTTCTTT	CASSLLPHLTTANTEAFF